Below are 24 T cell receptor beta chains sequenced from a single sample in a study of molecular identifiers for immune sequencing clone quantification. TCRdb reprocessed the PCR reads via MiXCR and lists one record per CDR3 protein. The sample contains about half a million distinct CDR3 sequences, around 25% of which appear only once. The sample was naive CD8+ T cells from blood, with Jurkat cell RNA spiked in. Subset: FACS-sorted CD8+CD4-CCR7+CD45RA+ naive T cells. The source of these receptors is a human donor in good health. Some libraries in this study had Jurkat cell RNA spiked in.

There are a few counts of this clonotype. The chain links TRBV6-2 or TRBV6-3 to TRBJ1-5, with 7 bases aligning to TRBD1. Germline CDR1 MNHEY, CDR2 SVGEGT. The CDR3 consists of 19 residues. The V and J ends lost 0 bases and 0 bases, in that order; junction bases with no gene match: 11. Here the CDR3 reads CASSYSNRDSYYSNQPQHF. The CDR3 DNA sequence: TGTGCCAGCAGTTACTCGAACCGGGACAGCTATTATAGCAATCAGCCCCAGCATTTT.

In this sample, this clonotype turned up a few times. The CDR3 here is CASQLALYNEQFF. CDR3 DNA: TGTGCCAGCCAACTAGCCCTCTACAATGAGCAGTTCTTC. The gene calls are TRBV25-1 and TRBJ2-1; TRBD2 might be the D (6 bases). The germline V gene has CDR1 MGHDK and CDR2 SYGVNS. This CDR3 spans 13 amino acids. With 8 bases removed from V and 3 bases from J, the gap between germline ends came to 11 bases.

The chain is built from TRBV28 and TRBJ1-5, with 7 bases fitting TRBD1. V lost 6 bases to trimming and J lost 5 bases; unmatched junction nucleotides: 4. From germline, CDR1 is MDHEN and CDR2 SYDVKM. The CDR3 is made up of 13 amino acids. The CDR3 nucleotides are TGTGCCAGCAGCCGTAGGGGGCATCAGCCCCAGCATTTT. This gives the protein CASSRRGHQPQHF.

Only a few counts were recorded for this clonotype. In DNA, the CDR3 is TGTGCCTGCCCGACAGGGACAAGTGTCACTGAAGCTTTCTTT. Its translation: CACPTGTSVTEAFF. The rearrangement joins TRBV30 to TRBJ1-1, with 7 bases lining up with TRBD1. The germline V gene has CDR1 GTSNPN and CDR2 SVGIG (reference sequence). Trimming at V came to 6 bases and at J to 4 bases, leaving 11 bases not matched to a gene. The CDR3 spans 14 residues.

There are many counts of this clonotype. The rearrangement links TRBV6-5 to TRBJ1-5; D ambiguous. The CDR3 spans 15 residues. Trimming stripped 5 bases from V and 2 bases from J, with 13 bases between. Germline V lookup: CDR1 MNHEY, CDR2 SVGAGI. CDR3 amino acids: CASSHFWGGNQPQHF. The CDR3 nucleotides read TGTGCCAGCAGTCACTTTTGGGGTGGCAATCAGCCCCAGCATTTT.

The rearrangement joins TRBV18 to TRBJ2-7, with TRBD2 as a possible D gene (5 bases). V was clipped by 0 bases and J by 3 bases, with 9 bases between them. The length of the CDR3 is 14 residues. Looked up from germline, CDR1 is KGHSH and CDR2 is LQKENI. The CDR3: CASSPPDGGYEQYF. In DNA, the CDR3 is TGTGCCAGCTCACCACCGGACGGAGGCTACGAGCAGTACTTC.

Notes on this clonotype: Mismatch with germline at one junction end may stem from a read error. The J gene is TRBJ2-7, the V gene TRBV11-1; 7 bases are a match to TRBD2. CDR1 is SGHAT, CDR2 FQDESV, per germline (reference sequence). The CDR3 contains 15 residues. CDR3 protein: CASRLKSGGRYEQYF. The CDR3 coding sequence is TGTGCCAGCCGCTTGAAGTCTGGCGGGAGATACGAGCAGTACTTC.

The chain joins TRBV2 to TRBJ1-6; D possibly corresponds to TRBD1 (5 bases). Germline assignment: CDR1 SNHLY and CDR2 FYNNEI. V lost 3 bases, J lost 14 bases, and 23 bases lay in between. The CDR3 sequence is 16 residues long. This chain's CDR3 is CASSDVSGPALSALHF. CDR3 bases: TGTGCCAGCAGTGATGTGTCGGGACCGGCCTTGTCCGCCCTCCACTTT.

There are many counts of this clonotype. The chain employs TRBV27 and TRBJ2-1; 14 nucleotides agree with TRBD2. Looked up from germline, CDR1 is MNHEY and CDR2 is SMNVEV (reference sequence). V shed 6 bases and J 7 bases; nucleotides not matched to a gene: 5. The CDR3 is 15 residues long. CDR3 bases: TGTGCCAGCAGCAGACTAGCGGGGGGGCCGAATGAGCAGTTCTTC. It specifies CASSRLAGGPNEQFF.

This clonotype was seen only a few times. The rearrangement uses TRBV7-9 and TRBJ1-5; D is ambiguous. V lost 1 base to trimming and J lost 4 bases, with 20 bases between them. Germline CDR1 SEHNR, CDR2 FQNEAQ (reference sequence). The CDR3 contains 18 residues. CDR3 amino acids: CASSLGPARSQANQPQHF. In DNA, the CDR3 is TGTGCCAGCAGCTTAGGTCCCGCTAGATCACAAGCTAATCAGCCCCAGCATTTT.

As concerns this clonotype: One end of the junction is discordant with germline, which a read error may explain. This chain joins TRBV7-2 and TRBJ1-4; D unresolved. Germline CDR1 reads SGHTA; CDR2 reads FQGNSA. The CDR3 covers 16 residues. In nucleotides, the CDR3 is TGTGCCAGCAGCTTAGGCCGACACTCAACTAATGATAAACTGTTTTTT. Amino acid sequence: CASSLGRHSTNDKLFF.

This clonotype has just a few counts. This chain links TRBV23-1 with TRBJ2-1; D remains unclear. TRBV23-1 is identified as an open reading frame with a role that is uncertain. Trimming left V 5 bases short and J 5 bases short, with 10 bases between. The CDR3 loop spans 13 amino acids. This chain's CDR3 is CASSGNTDNEQFF. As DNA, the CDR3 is TGCGCCAGCAGTGGAAACACGGACAATGAGCAGTTCTTC.

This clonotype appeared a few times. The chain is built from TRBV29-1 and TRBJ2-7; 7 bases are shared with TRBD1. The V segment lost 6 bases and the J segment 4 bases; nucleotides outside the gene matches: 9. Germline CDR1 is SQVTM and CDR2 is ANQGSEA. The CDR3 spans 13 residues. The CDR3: CSVRQGSSYEQYF. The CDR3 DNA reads TGCAGCGTCCGACAGGGTAGCTCTTACGAGCAGTACTTC.

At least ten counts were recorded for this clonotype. CDR3 DNA sequence: TGCGCCAGCAGCTTGAAGAAGGGGGCAGATACGCAGTATTTT. This gives the protein CASSLKKGADTQYF. This chain joins TRBV5-1 and TRBJ2-3; possibly TRBD1 for D (6 bases). With 1 base removed from V and 4 bases from J, the gap between germline ends came to 10 bases. The CDR3 extends over 14 amino acids. Germline CDR1 reads SGHRS; CDR2 reads YFSETQ.

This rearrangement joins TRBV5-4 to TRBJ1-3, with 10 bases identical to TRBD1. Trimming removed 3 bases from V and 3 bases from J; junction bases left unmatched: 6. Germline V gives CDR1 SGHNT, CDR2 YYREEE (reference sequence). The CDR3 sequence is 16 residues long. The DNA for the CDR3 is TGTGCCAGCAGCTCACGACAGGGGGCTGATGGAAACACCATATATTTT. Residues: CASSSRQGADGNTIYF.

CDR3 in DNA: TGTGCCAGCAGCTTAGCCGGACGGACACGACCCTTCTATGGCTACACCTTC. Translation: CASSLAGRTRPFYGYTF. This chain uses TRBV7-9 with TRBJ1-2; weak D call: TRBD1 (5 bases). With 0 bases removed from V and 4 bases from J, the gap between germline ends came to 18 bases. CDR1 and CDR2 (germline): SEHNR, FQNEAQ (reference sequence). The CDR3 spans 17 residues.

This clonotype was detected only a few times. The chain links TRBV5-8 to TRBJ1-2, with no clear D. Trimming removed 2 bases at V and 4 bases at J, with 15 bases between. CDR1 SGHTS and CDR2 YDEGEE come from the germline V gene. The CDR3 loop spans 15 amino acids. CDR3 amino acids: CASSFGPVAVYGYTF. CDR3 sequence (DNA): TGTGCCAGCAGCTTCGGACCGGTCGCTGTCTATGGCTACACCTTC.

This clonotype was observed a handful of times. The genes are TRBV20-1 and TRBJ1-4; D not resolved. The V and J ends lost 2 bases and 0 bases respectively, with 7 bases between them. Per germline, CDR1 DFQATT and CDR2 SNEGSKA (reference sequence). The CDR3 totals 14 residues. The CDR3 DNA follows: TGCAGTGCTAGATCACAAGCAACTAATGAAAAACTGTTTTTT. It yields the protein CSARSQATNEKLFF.

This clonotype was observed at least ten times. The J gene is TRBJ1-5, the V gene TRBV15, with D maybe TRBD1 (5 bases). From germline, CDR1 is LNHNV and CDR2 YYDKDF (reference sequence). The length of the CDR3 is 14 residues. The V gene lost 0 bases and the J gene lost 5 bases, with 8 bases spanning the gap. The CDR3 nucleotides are TGTGCCACCAGCAGAGAGGGGGAAGATCAGCCCCAGCATTTT. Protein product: CATSREGEDQPQHF.

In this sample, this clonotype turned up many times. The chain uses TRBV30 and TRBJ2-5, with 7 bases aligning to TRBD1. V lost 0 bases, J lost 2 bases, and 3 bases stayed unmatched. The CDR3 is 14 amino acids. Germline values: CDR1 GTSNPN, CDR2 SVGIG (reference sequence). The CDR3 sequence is CAWSVETGQETQYF. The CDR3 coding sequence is TGTGCCTGGAGTGTCGAGACAGGGCAAGAGACCCAGTACTTC.

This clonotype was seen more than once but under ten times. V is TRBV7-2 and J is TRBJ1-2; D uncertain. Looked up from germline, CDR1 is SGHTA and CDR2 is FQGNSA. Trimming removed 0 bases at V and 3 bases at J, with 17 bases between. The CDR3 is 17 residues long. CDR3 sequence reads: CASSLAMADATDYGYTF. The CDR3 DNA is TGTGCCAGCAGCTTAGCGATGGCAGACGCAACGGACTATGGCTACACCTTC.

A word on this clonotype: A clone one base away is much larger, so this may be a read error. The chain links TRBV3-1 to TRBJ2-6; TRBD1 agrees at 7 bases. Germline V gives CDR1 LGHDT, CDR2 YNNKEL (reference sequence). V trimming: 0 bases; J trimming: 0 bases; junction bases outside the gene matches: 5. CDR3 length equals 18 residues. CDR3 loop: CASSQETGITSGANVLTF. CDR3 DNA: TGTGCCAGCAGCCAAGAGACAGGGATAACCTCTGGGGCCAACGTCCTGACTTTC. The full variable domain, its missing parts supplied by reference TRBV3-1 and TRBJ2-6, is DTAVSQTPKYLVTQMGNDKSIKCEQNLGHDTMYWYKQDSKKFLKIMFSYNNKELIINETVPNRFSPKSPDKAHLNLHINSLELGDSAVYFCASSQETGITSGANVLTFGAGSRLTVL.

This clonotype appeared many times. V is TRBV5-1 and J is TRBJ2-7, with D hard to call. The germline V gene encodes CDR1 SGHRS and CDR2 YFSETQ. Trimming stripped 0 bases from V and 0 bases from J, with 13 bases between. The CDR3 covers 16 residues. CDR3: CASSLEGPILSYEQYF. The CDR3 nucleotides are TGCGCCAGCAGCTTGGAGGGTCCCATCCTCTCCTACGAGCAGTACTTC. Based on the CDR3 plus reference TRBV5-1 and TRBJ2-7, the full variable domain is KAGVTQTPRYLIKTRGQQVTLSCSPISGHRSVSWYQQTPGQGLQFLFEYFSETQRNKGNFPGRFSGRQFSNSRSEMNVSTLELGDSALYLCASSLEGPILSYEQYFGPGTRLTVT.

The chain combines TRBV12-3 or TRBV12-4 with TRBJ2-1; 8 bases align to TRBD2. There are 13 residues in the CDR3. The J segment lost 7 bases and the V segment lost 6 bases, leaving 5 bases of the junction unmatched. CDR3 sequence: CASSRGLANEQFF. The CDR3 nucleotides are TGTGCCAGCAGCCGTGGACTAGCTAATGAGCAGTTCTTC.